This T cell receptor beta chain was documented in a study of regulatory T cells in long-lasting Graves disease. Study results and limitations: TRBV28, TRBJ1-2 and TRBJ2-5 were favored in persistent disease. Possibly, too few samples lowered accuracy.

Note on this clonotype: Its matching antigen is unknown.

PBMC RNA served as the TCR library source. Per American Thyroid Association guidelines, Graves' disease was diagnosed. The CDR3 runs to 14 residues. V was trimmed by 3 bases and J by 0 bases, leaving 8 bases between them. Germline assignment: CDR1 SGHTA and CDR2 FQGNSA. One entry per CDR3 protein, called by TCRdb with MiXCR from the reads. The table includes hundreds of distinct CDR3 sequences, roughly 80% detected once. This receptor was taken from a woman aged 25-40 years with Graves disease. Sequenced material: peripheral blood mononuclear cells (PBMCs), taken with antithyroid drug treatment, in newly diagnosed or persistent Graves disease (not recorded which). The chain carries TRBV7-2 and TRBJ1-1, with a weak D call TRBD1 (5 bases). The CDR3 sequence is CASSFGHMNTEAFF. CDR3 bases: TGTGCCAGCAGCTTTGGACACATGAACACTGAAGCTTTCTTT.